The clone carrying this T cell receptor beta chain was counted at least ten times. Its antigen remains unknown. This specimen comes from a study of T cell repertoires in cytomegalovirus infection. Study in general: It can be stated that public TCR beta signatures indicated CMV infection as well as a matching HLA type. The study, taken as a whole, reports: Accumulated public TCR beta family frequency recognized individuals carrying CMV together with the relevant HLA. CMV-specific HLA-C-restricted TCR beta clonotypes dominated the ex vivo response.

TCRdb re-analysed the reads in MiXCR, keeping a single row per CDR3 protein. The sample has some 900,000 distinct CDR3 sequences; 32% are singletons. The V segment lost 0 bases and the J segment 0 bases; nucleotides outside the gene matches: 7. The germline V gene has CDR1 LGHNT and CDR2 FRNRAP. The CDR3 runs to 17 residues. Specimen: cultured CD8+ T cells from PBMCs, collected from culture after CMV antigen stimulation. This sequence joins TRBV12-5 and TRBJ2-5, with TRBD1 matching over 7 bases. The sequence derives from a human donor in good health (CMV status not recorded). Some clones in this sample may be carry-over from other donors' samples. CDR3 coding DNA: TGTGCTAGTGGTTTGGTACGAAACAGGGGTTACCAAGAGACCCAGTACTTC. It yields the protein CASGLVRNRGYQETQYF.